This T cell receptor (beta chain) was obtained from a study of T cells after yellow fever vaccination. Broader study findings: The secondary T-cell response peaked on day 5, not day 15, but was weaker. Clonotypes found in both CD4 and CD8 compartments made up a small share. Most clones from primary vaccination resurfaced after the booster (roughly 96% CD4, 75% to 90% CD8).

Ten or more counts support this clonotype. Its antigen is undetermined. For TCR, cDNA came from 5'RACE template switching, which added a universal primer site and UMIs. TCRdb called the 5' RACE reads again in MiXCR, with one record for every CDR3 protein. This sample yields about 220,000 distinct CDR3 sequences, of which roughly 3.3% are seen a single time; under 3.5% belongs to the top ten. This specimen was CD4+ T cells sorted from PBMCs, taken 10 days after the yellow fever booster vaccination. The TCR sequence derives from a man younger than 35 who received the YFV17D yellow fever vaccine.

The DNA for the CDR3 is TGTGCCAGCAGCTTGAAGGGCGGAGAGGGGACCCAGTACTTC. Amino acid sequence: CASSLKGGEGTQYF. The chain employs TRBV5-5 and TRBJ2-5; possibly TRBD2 for D (5 bases). This CDR3 region has 14 residues. Germline values: CDR1 SGHKS, CDR2 YYEKEE (reference sequence). V was clipped by 1 base and J by 7 bases, with 14 bases between them.